This record concerns one T cell receptor beta chain sequence. V lost 6 bases and J 0 bases, leaving 32 bases between the germline ends. CDR3 length: 21 residues. CDR1 is MDHEN and CDR2 is SYDVKM in the germline V gene. The data belong to a study of blood T cells in healthy people across ages. A second roughly 6 to 11 cycle PCR used barcoded and J-beta primers. TCRdb reprocessed the 5' RACE reads via MiXCR and lists one record per CDR3 protein. The sample carries hundreds of thousands of distinct CDR3 sequences, more than 50% recorded once. Input material: blood. This chain links TRBV28 with TRBJ1-1; possible D gene TRBD1, 6 bases. This TCR was sampled from a man aged 35-49 years in good health. The chain's CDR3 is CASSNIMDSGGGDGMNTEAFF. CDR3 DNA: TGTGCCAGCAGCAACATTATGGATTCTGGGGGCGGTGACGGGATGAACACTGAAGCTTTCTTT.